This T cell receptor beta chain was profiled in a study of T cell responses to AZD1222 COVID-19 vaccine. Study-level points and caveats: A mostly white British donor set with more females was recruited, and clonal diversity was possibly underestimated. Repertoire sampling happened only post peak T cell response. Dominant at 160-218 and 743-854, vaccine-associated CD4 TCRs also spanned spike.

Some clones are missing from TCRdb's copy, which holds only in-frame ones; the method was immunoSEQ multiplex PCR. The sample consists of around 64,000 clones, roughly 80% of them appearing once. Combined were second doses at about 4 or about 12 weeks. Note on this clone: The antigen is unknown.

The germline CDR1 and CDR2 sequences are MNHNS and SASEGT. The CDR3 totals 17 residues. Trimming removed 1 base at V and 0 bases at J, with 13 bases between. The input for sequencing was peripheral blood, taken 28 days after the second AZD1222 dose. The chain uses TRBV6-1 and TRBJ1-5; a possible D gene is TRBD1 (5 bases). This sequence originates from an adult who received the AZD1222 COVID-19 vaccine. In DNA form, the CDR3 reads TGTGCCAGCAGTGAAGACCAGGGATGGGGTAGCAATCAGCCCCAGCATTTT. This gives the protein CASSEDQGWGSNQPQHF.